The 17 T cell receptor beta chains listed next were all sequenced from one sample in a study of early T cells in non-severe SARS-CoV-2 infection. From the 5' RACE reads, TCRdb called clonotypes with MiXCR, one entry per CDR3 protein. The table lists about 61,000 distinct CDR3 sequences, more than 10% of them singletons, with over 1% in the top ten. The sequencing used whole blood, collected at baseline. The origin of the receptors is an adult who was a healthcare worker with PCR-confirmed SARS-CoV-2 infection or an uninfected control (not recorded which). The donor label of this sample is uncertain.

This clonotype was found a few times. The chain links TRBV5-1 to TRBJ1-1; unclear D gene. CDR1 SGHRS and CDR2 YFSETQ come from the germline V gene. The V end was cut by 0 bases, the J end by 0 bases, with 9 bases between. The CDR3 is 15 residues long. The CDR3 region has the DNA TGCGCCAGCAGCTTGGGGCAAAGCATGAACACTGAAGCTTTCTTT. This codes for CASSLGQSMNTEAFF.

This clonotype was counted between two and nine times. CDR3 nucleotide sequence: TGTGCCAGCAGCGTGACGGATCAAGAGACCCAGTACTTC. Its protein is CASSVTDQETQYF. The gene calls are TRBV9 and TRBJ2-5; no clear D. Germline values: CDR1 SGDLS, CDR2 YYNGEE. This CDR3 region has 13 residues. Trimming removed 2 bases at V and 2 bases at J, with 7 bases between.

This clonotype came up many times. The chain carries TRBV3-1 and TRBJ2-7; D gene ambiguous. The V gene's germline CDR1 is LGHDT and CDR2 YNNKEL (reference sequence). CDR3 length: 15 residues. Trimming took off 7 bases at V and 1 base at J, with 17 bases between the two ends. Here the CDR3 DNA reads TGTGCCAGCACCCATGGTTTCCCGAGTTCCTACGAGCAGTACGTC. Translating it yields CASTHGFPSSYEQYV.

This clonotype showed up many times. The rearrangement uses TRBV2 and TRBJ1-5; D unresolved. The CDR3 has 17 residues. V was shortened by 1 base and J by 0 bases, with 13 bases between the two germline ends. Looked up from germline, CDR1 is SNHLY and CDR2 is FYNNEI. The CDR3 coding sequence is TGTGCCAGCAGTGAAGTCGTGGGTTCTTATAGCAATCAGCCCCAGCATTTT. Translating gives CASSEVVGSYSNQPQHF.

The chain employs TRBV18 and TRBJ1-2; D might be TRBD1 (5 bases). The CDR3 is made up of 14 amino acids. Trimming removed 0 bases from V and 4 bases from J, with 9 bases in between. From germline, CDR1 is KGHSH and CDR2 LQKENI. The CDR3 DNA reads TGTGCCAGCTCACCACCGGGACTGCTCTATGGCTACACCTTC. This gives the protein CASSPPGLLYGYTF.

Only a few counts were recorded for this clonotype. The rearrangement uses TRBV6-1 and TRBJ2-5; a weak D match, TRBD2 (5 bases). The CDR3 loop spans 13 amino acids. The germline V gene encodes CDR1 MNHNS and CDR2 SASEGT. Deletions cut 8 bases from V and 0 bases from J, with 10 bases between. CDR3 bases: TGTGCCAGCGCCCTGGAGGACCAAGAGACCCAGTACTTC. Amino acid sequence: CASALEDQETQYF.

At least ten counts were recorded for this clonotype. The V and J genes are TRBV30 and TRBJ2-1; the match to TRBD1 covers 8 bases. This CDR3 region has 14 residues. J lost 9 bases, V lost 5 bases, and 12 bases had no gene match. Germline assignment: CDR1 GTSNPN and CDR2 SVGIG (reference sequence). CDR3 sequence reads: CAWLGQDGIGEQFF. The CDR3 coding sequence is TGTGCCTGGCTGGGACAGGATGGGATAGGTGAGCAGTTCTTC.

This clonotype was seen a few times. The CDR3 nucleotides read TGTGCCAGCAGCTTAGTTTTTGGGGGCAGGTCGAACTATGGCTACACCTTC. Its protein is CASSLVFGGRSNYGYTF. The V call is TRBV7-2, the J call TRBJ1-2; D is perhaps TRBD1 (6 bases). V dropped 1 base and J dropped 2 bases, with 17 bases sitting between them. Germline V CDR1 and CDR2: SGHTA, FQGNSA. CDR3 length equals 17 residues.

The genes are TRBV5-1 and TRBJ2-5, with 12 bases matching TRBD1. There are 15 residues in the CDR3. Germline CDR1 reads SGHRS; CDR2 reads YFSETQ. The V and J ends lost 4 bases and 5 bases, in that order; junction bases with no gene match: 6. CDR3 in amino acids: CASSDGTGGGETQYF. In nucleotides, the CDR3 is TGCGCCAGCAGCGACGGGACAGGGGGCGGCGAGACCCAGTACTTC.

This chain links TRBV20-1 with TRBJ2-5, with 8 bases lining up with TRBD2. Germline CDR1 reads DFQATT; CDR2 reads SNEGSKA (reference sequence). CDR3 length: 15 amino acids. Trimming cost V 0 bases and J 9 bases; bases outside gene matches: 12. The CDR3 sequence: CSARDDRRGDRAQYF. The CDR3, as DNA: TGCAGTGCTAGAGATGATAGGCGGGGGGACCGTGCCCAGTACTTC.

In this sample, this clonotype turned up many times. The chain employs TRBV29-1 and TRBJ1-6; perhaps TRBD1 as D (6 bases). The germline V gene encodes CDR1 SQVTM and CDR2 ANQGSEA. This CDR3 region has 14 residues. Trimming pared 6 bases from V and 6 bases from J, leaving 15 bases between. The DNA for the CDR3 is TGCAGCGTCAAGGAGACAGGCGGTAATTCACCCCTCCACTTT. Encoded protein: CSVKETGGNSPLHF.

The V and J genes are TRBV28 and TRBJ2-1; 8 positions match TRBD1. With 10 bases clipped from V and 0 bases from J, the junction kept 5 bases outside the gene matches. CDR1 and CDR2 (germline): MDHEN, SYDVKM. The CDR3 sequence is 14 residues long. CDR3 in amino acids: CAMQGAPSYNEQFF. The CDR3 DNA follows: TGTGCCATGCAGGGGGCGCCCTCCTACAATGAGCAGTTCTTC.

The V gene is TRBV6-6, the J gene TRBJ2-7, with D tentatively TRBD1 or TRBD2 (5 bases each). CDR3 length equals 14 residues. The germline CDR1 and CDR2 sequences are MNHNY and SVGAGI (reference sequence). Trimming stripped 2 bases from V and 3 bases from J, with 11 bases between. DNA of the CDR3: TGTGCCAGCAGTTACGGGACCGTTTTCTACGAGCAGTACGTC. This sequence encodes CASSYGTVFYEQYV.

This clonotype was picked up a small number of times. V usage is TRBV14 and J usage is TRBJ1-3; D is unclear. This CDR3 has 14 residues. The germline gives CDR1 SGHDN, CDR2 FVKESK. V gave up 4 bases and J gave up 4 bases, with 11 bases separating them. For the CDR3, the DNA is TGTGCCAGCAGCCGTCGGACTGGCGGAAACACCATATATTTT. It yields the protein CASSRRTGGNTIYF.

The chain employs TRBV20-1 and TRBJ2-4; TRBD1 matches 11 bases. Germline V gives CDR1 DFQATT, CDR2 SNEGSKA (reference sequence). The CDR3 extends over 11 amino acids. This CDR3 is CSGTGGNIQYF. CDR3 nucleotide sequence: TGCAGCGGGACAGGGGGAAACATTCAGTACTTC.

There are a few counts of this clonotype. The chain joins TRBV12-3 or TRBV12-4 to TRBJ2-1; D remains unclear. The V end was cut by 2 bases, the J end by 3 bases, with 5 bases between. The CDR3 sequence is 13 residues long. Here the CDR3 DNA reads TGTGCCAGCAGTTTACGGGTCTACAATGAGCAGTTCTTC. The encoded protein is CASSLRVYNEQFF.

This sequence joins TRBV6-6 and TRBJ1-4, with D hard to call. CDR1 is MNHNY and CDR2 is SVGAGI in the germline V gene (reference sequence). V was cut by 4 bases and J by 8 bases, with 14 bases left in between. CDR3 length: 14 residues. The CDR3 nucleotides are TGTGCCAGCAGTTCCAGATCCCTTCGGGAAAAACTGTTTTTT. It encodes CASSSRSLREKLFF.